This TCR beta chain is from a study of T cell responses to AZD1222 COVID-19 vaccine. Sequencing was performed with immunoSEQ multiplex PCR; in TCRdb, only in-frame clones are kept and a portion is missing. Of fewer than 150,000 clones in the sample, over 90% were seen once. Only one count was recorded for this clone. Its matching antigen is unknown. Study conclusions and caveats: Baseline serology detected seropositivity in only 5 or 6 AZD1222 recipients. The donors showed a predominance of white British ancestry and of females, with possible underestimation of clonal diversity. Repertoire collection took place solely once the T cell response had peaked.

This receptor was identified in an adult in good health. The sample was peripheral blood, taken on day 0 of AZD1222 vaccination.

The CDR3 protein is CASSYRLVATGNEQFF. The CDR3 DNA follows: TGTGCCAGCAGTTATCGTTTAGTTGCGACTGGCAATGAGCAGTTCTTC. The rearrangement joins TRBV6-5 to TRBJ2-1; D uncertain. Germline CDR1 and CDR2: MNHEY and SVGAGI. V was cut by 3 bases and J by 6 bases, with 18 bases left in between. The CDR3 totals 16 residues.